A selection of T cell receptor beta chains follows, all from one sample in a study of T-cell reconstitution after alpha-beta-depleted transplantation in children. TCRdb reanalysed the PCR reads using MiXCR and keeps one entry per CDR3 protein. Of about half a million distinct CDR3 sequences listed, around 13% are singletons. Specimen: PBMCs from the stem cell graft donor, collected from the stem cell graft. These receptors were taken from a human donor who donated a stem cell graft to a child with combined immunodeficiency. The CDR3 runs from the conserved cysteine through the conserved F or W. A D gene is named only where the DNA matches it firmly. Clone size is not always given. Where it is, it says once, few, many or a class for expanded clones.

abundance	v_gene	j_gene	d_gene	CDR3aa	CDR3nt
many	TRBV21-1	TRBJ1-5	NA	CASSRPGGLVLLVDSNQPQHF	TGTGCCAGCAGCCGCCCAGGAGGGCTGGTACTTTTAGTGGATAGCAATCAGCCCCAGCATTTT
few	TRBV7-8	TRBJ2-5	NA	CASSQRVETQYF	TGTGCCAGCAGCCAGAGGGTAGAGACCCAGTACTTC
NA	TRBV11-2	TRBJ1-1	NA	CASSRDLEAFF	TGTGCCAGCAGCCGGGACCTTGAAGCTTTCTTT
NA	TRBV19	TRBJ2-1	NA	CASSMYGYNEQFF	TGTGCCAGTAGTATGTACGGCTACAATGAGCAGTTCTTC
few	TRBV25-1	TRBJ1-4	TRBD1	CASSASSGQNEKLFF	TGTGCCAGCAGTGCCTCCTCGGGACAGAATGAAAAACTGTTTTTT
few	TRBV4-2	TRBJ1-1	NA	CASSQDEGDTEAFF	TGTGCCAGCAGCCAAGATGAGGGGGACACTGAAGCTTTCTTT
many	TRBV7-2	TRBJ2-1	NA	CASSLEAGMRTNEQFF	TGTGCCAGCAGCTTGGAGGCCGGGATGCGGACCAATGAGCAGTTCTTC
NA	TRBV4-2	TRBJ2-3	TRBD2	CASSQVMAGGFTDTQYF	TGTGCCAGCAGCCAAGTAATGGCGGGGGGCTTCACAGATACGCAGTATTTT
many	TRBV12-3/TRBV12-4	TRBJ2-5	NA	CASSGSQTQYF	TGTGCCAGCAGTGGAAGCCAGACCCAGTACTTC
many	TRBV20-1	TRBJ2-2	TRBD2	CSAARDYPRAGELFF	TGCAGTGCGGCTAGGGACTACCCCAGGGCCGGGGAGCTGTTTTTT
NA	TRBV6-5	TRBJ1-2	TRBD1	CASSYLGTGANGYTF	TGTGCCAGCAGTTACCTCGGGACAGGGGCAAATGGCTACACCTTC
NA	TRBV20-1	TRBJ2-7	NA	CSARDRRVSYEQYF	TGCAGTGCTAGAGATCGGAGAGTATCCTACGAGCAGTACTTC
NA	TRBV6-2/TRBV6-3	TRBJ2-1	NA	CASSSRGGTHYNEQFF	TGTGCCAGCAGTTCCCGGGGTGGGACTCACTACAATGAGCAGTTCTTC
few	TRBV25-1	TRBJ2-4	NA	CASSALQGAKNIQYF	TGTGCCAGCAGTGCCTTACAGGGAGCCAAAAACATTCAGTACTTC
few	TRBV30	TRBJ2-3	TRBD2	CAWSSASGGSDTQYF	TGTGCCTGGAGTAGCGCTAGCGGGGGGTCAGATACGCAGTATTTT
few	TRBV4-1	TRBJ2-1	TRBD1	CASTIAWDSYNEQFF	TGCGCCAGCACCATAGCCTGGGACAGTTACAATGAGCAGTTCTTC
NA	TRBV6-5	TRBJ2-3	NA	CASSTDYQSSTDTQYF	TGTGCCAGCAGTACGGACTACCAGTCTAGCACAGATACGCAGTATTTT
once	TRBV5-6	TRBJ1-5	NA	CASSSGQWQPQHF	TGTGCCAGCAGCTCCGGACAGTGGCAGCCCCAGCATTTT
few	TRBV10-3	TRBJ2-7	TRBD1	CAISDLETGAYEQYF	TGTGCCATCAGTGATCTTGAGACAGGGGCATACGAGCAGTACTTC
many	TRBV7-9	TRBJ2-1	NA	CASSLAPRDNNEQFF	TGTGCCAGCAGCTTAGCCCCCCGGGACAACAATGAGCAGTTCTTC
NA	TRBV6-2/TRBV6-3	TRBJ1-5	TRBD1	CASSYLDRGNQPQHF	TGTGCCAGCAGTTACCTGGACAGGGGCAATCAGCCCCAGCATTTT
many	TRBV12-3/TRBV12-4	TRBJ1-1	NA	CASSADRRSENTEAFF	TGTGCCAGCAGTGCCGACAGGAGGTCGGAGAACACTGAAGCTTTCTTT
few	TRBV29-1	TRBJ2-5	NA	CSVERSERDETQYF	TGCAGCGTTGAGCGGTCAGAAAGGGACGAGACCCAGTACTTC
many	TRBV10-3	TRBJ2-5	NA	CAISLGETQYF	TGTGCCATCAGCCTAGGGGAGACCCAGTACTTC
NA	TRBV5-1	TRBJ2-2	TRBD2	CASKLAGGRTGELFF	TGCGCCAGCAAACTAGCGGGGGGCCGAACCGGGGAGCTGTTTTTT
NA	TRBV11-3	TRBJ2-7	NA	CASSFSGTFSSYEQYF	TGTGCCAGCAGCTTCTCCGGGACTTTTAGCTCCTACGAGCAGTACTTC
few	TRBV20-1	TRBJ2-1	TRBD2	CSASVFGGTRSLDNEQFF	TGCAGTGCTAGTGTGTTTGGTGGGACTAGGAGCCTTGACAATGAGCAGTTCTTC
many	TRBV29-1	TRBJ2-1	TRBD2	CSATSGGHNEQFF	TGCAGCGCGACTAGCGGGGGCCACAATGAGCAGTTCTTC
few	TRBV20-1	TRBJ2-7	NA	CSLNHGISPYEQYF	TGCAGTCTCAATCACGGCATTTCCCCCTACGAGCAGTACTTC
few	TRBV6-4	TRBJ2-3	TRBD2	CASSRAGGPSDTQYF	TGTGCCAGCAGTCGAGCGGGGGGGCCATCAGATACGCAGTATTTT
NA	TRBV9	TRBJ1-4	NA	CASSVSPASTNEKLFF	TGTGCCAGCAGCGTTAGTCCGGCTTCAACTAATGAAAAACTGTTTTTT
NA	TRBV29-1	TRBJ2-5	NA	CSVDFSQETQYF	TGCAGCGTTGACTTCAGTCAAGAGACCCAGTACTTC
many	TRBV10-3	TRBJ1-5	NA	CAISESNTHSNQPQHF	TGTGCCATCAGTGAGTCGAACACTCATAGCAATCAGCCCCAGCATTTT
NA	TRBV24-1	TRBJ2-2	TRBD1	CATSDQYRGVAGELFF	TGTGCCACCAGTGATCAATACAGGGGAGTGGCCGGGGAGCTGTTTTTT
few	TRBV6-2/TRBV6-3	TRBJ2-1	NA	CASSYSGVSYEQFF	TGTGCCAGCAGTTACTCGGGGGTATCGTATGAGCAGTTCTTC
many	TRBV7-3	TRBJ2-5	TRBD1	CASSRDRVGETQYF	TGTGCCAGCAGCCGGGACAGGGTTGGGGAGACCCAGTACTTC
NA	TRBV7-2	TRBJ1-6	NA	CASSLAVFRADNSPLHF	TGTGCCAGCAGCTTAGCGGTCTTCAGGGCTGATAATTCACCCCTCCACTTT
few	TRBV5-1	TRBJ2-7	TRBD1	CASSPRTGFYEQYF	TGCGCCAGCAGCCCACGGACAGGCTTTTACGAGCAGTACTTC
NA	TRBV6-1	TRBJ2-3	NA	CASSLSGGSGSTDTQYF	TGTGCCAGCAGTCTATCTGGGGGTTCGGGTAGCACAGATACGCAGTATTTT
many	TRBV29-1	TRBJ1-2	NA	CSVAGNYGYTF	TGCAGCGTTGCGGGGAACTATGGCTACACCTTC
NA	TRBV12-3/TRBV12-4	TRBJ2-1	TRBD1	CASKGRGLVFAPNEQFF	TGTGCCAGCAAAGGCAGGGGGCTTGTATTCGCACCCAATGAGCAGTTCTTC
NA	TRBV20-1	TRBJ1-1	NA	CSAPRTITEAFF	TGCAGTGCTCCGCGGACGATCACTGAAGCTTTCTTT